One T cell receptor (beta chain) is described in this entry. These data are taken from a study of blood T cell repertoires in COVID-19. Original methodology: Amplifying reference gene primers gave estimates of nucleated cell counts. Profiled with immunoSEQ multiplex PCR; TCRdb holds only in-frame clones, not every one. D and trimming come from the DNA, and the V and J calls and clone size come from that table. The sample shows 160,000 or so clones, around 85% of them seen only once. Sequencing input: peripheral blood. The clonotype was recovered from a woman between 65 and 79 years old with acute or convalescent COVID-19.

The CDR3 spells CASSSGLVGSNEQFF. DNA of the CDR3: TGTGCCAGCAGTTCTGGACTAGTGGGATCCAATGAGCAGTTCTTC. The chain joins TRBV5-4 to TRBJ2-1; 7 nucleotides align to TRBD2. The CDR3 is made up of 15 amino acids. The V gene end was trimmed by 5 bases and the J gene end by 6 bases; junction bases not matched to a gene: 11. Germline V gene lookup returns CDR1 SGHNT and CDR2 YYREEE (reference sequence).